The clone carrying this T cell receptor (beta chain) was seen a single time. What it binds is unknown. Repertoires were generated with immunoSEQ multiplex PCR, while TCRdb's copy carries only in-frame clones and drops some. Among approximately 74,000 clones listed, roughly four fifths were seen once. This entry is derived from a study of OX40 agonist ivuxolimab in advanced cancers. Study-level information: Ivuxolimab was delivered to patients intravenously every 2 weeks at doses spanning 0.01 to 10 mg/kg.

Findings and limits, study-wide: Relative to CD4+, CD8+ T cells held more expanded clones on average. The study found among the lowest clonal expansion in partial responders at 0.1-3.0 mg/kg. CD4+ and CD8+ T cells in blood underwent clonal expansion by week 6 at 0.1 to 3.0 mg/kg.

The CDR3 extends over 15 amino acids. Germline loops: CDR1 SGHRS, CDR2 YFSETQ. Trimming shortened V by 0 bases and J by 6 bases, and 16 bases separated the two germline ends. The genes are TRBV5-1 and TRBJ2-7; a possible D gene is TRBD2 (6 bases). The sample was CD4+ or CD8+ T cells sorted from blood, taken in a trial of the OX40 agonist ivuxolimab. This receptor was identified in an adult with an advanced solid tumor such as melanoma, head and neck, liver or kidney cancer. The CDR3 bases are TGCGCCAGCAGCTTGGGACAACTAGTGGGGGGCGAGCAGTACTTC. Translating it yields CASSLGQLVGGEQYF.